This T cell receptor beta chain came from a study of Graves' ophthalmopathy and Graves' hyperthyroidism. Amplification of the TCR beta CDR3 regions used RNA transcripts (as template). RT-PCR was first run with HTBI primers, then multiplex PCR in a second round. One entry per CDR3 protein, called by TCRdb with MiXCR from the multiplex PCR reads. The sample shows just over 600,000 distinct CDR3 sequences, 20% to 25% of them seen only once. To note about this clonotype: One junction end disagrees with the germline gene, perhaps due to a read error.

The sample taken for sequencing was peripheral blood. This sequence was found in a woman aged 18-29 years with stable Graves' hyperthyroidism. Some clones in this sample may be carry-over from other donors' samples.

The CDR3, as DNA: TGCGCCAGCAGTGAAGCGCGGCAGGCGGAGACCCAGTACTTC. The encoded protein is CASSEARQAETQYF. V gene TRBV6-1 combines with J gene TRBJ2-5; D is unclear. Per germline, CDR1 MNHNS and CDR2 SASEGT. The CDR3 is 14 residues long.